This T cell receptor (beta chain) was identified in a study of CXCR4 blockade with PD-1 therapy in pancreatic cancer (dated by TCRdb to about 2019). In the study overall: The study combined multiplex immunohistochemistry and TCRbeta immunosequencing of resected pancreatic ductal adenocarcinoma with ex vivo slice culture testing PD-1 and CXCR4 blockade. To assess intratumoral heterogeneity, two geographically distinct regions from each of over 5 tumors were TCR-sequenced.

V trim: 5 bases; J trim: 6 bases; unmatched bases: 3. The germline V gene (reference sequence) provides CDR1 LNHDA and CDR2 SQIVND. From the cysteine through the phenylalanine, the CDR3 covers 13 amino acids. Just CDR3 DNA is preserved here, 39 bases in frame from base 1. For this clone: Which antigen it targets is not known. The sample holds no much larger clone one base away, and base qualities are not on file.

Using the immunoSEQ Assay at Adaptive Biotechnologies, the researchers immunosequenced TCRbeta CDR3 regions from the extracted DNA. The paper's processing steps were these. To measure the absolute abundance of each unique TCRbeta CDR3, the sequences were collapsed and filtered. Clonality was calculated as 1 minus Pielou's evenness, using only productive in-frame rearrangements. Regional overlap was measured by following the top 100 nucleotide rearrangements across paired samples, and the Morisita index was used to compare paired samples with unrelated samples. Convergence of nucleotide rearrangements onto identical amino acid sequences was assessed with the immunoSEQ Rearrangement Details tool. In its TCRdb copy, this immuneACCESS table keeps in-frame sequences only and misses some clones. Where compared with another copy, unresolved V genes explain less than half of these, and the others have no known cause. That table gives V, J and clone size, and the DNA gave D and trimming. The table for this sample lists 3,000 or so clones; 30% to 45% of them were counted only once. The ten largest clonotypes hold roughly 29% of the sample.

The patients who supplied the archived tumor blocks had received no neoadjuvant therapy before resection. For the preserved-tissue arm, the study drew on 30 to 35 surgical resection samples taken from 24 pancreatic ductal adenocarcinoma patients who had not been treated previously. DNA for the resection arm was extracted from ten 5-micron curls of FFPE tumor cut next to the multiplex immunohistochemistry slide. Summary of the overall study and its limitations: Amino acid clone frequency correlated strongly with the number of distinct nucleotide rearrangements encoding it, suggesting convergent selection by common tumor antigens. Tumors had clonal expansion, with a mean productive clonality of about 0.13 compared with 0.05 in healthy blood, yet clonality showed no correlation with survival. Because only TCRbeta chains were sequenced, true antigen-specificity overlap among the convergent dominant clones remained unconfirmed, awaiting paired alpha-beta single-cell sequencing.

Recombination linked TRBV19 to TRBJ2-4; 8 junctional bases match TRBD1. The sequencing sample was made of tumor tissue. The sequence was collected from a human donor with pancreatic ductal adenocarcinoma. The CDR3 has the sequence CASSPGQGNIQYF. The bases read TGTGCCAGTAGTCCAGGACAGGGAAACATTCAGTACTTC.